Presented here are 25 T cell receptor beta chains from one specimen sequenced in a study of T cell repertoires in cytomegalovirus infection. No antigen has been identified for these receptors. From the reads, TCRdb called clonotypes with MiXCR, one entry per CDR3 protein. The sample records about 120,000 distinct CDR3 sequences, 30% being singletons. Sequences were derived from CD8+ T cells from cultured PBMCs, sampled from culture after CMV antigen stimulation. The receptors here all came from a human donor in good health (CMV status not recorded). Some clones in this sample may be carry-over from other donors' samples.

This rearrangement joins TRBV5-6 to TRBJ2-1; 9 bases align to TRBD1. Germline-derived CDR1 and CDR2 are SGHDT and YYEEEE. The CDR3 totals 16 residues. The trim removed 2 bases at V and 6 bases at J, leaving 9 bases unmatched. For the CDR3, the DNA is TGTGCCAGCAGCTTTGAGGGACAGGGATCGGGCAATGAGCAGTTCTTC. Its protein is CASSFEGQGSGNEQFF.

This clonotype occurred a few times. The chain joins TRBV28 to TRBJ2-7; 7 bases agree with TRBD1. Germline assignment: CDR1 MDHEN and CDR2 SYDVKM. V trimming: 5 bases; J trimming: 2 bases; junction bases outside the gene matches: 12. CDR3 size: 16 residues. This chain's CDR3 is CASSRPFRDSPYEQYF. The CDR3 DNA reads TGTGCCAGCAGTCGGCCATTCCGGGACAGTCCCTACGAGCAGTACTTC.

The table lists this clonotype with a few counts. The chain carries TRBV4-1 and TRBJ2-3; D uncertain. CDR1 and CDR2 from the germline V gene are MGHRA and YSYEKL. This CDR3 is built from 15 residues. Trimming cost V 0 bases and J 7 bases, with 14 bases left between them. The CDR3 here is CASSQEMRNVYTQYF. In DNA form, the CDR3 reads TGCGCCAGCAGCCAAGAAATGCGGAACGTATATACGCAGTATTTT.

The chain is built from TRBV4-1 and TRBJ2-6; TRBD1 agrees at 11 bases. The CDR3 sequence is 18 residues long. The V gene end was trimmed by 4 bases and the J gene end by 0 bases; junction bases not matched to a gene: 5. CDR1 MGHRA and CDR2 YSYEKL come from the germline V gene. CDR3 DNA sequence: TGCGCCAGCAGCCCGGGACAGGGGGAGATCTCTGGGGCCAACGTCCTGACTTTC. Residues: CASSPGQGEISGANVLTF.

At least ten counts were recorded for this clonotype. The chain's CDR3 is CASSLGLAGVLYQETQYF. The CDR3 coding sequence is TGTGCCAGCAGCTTAGGCCTAGCGGGGGTCCTGTACCAAGAGACCCAGTACTTC. The chain joins TRBV7-2 to TRBJ2-5; 10 bases agree with TRBD2. The CDR3 spans 18 residues. The germline V gene encodes CDR1 SGHTA and CDR2 FQGNSA. Trimming at V came to 1 base and at J to 0 bases, leaving 8 bases not matched to a gene.

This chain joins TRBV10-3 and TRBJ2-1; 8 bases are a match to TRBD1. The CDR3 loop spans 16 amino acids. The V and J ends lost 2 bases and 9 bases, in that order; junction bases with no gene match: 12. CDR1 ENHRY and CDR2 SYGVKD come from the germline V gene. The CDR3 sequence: CAISETWTGLDFEQFF. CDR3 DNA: TGTGCCATCAGTGAGACCTGGACAGGGTTGGATTTTGAGCAGTTCTTC.

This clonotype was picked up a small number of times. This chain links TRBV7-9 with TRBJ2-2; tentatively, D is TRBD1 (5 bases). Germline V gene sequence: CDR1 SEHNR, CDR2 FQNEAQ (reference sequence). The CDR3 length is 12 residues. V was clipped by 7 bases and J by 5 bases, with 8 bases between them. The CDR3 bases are TGTGCCAGCATCCAGGGTACCGGGGAGCTGTTTTTT. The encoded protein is CASIQGTGELFF.

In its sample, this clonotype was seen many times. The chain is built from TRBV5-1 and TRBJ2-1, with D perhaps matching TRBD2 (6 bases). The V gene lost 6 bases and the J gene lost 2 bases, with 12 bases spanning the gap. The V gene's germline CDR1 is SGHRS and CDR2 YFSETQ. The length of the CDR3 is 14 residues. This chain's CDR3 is CASTLGGAYNEQFF. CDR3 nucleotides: TGCGCCAGCACCCTGGGCGGGGCCTACAATGAGCAGTTCTTC.

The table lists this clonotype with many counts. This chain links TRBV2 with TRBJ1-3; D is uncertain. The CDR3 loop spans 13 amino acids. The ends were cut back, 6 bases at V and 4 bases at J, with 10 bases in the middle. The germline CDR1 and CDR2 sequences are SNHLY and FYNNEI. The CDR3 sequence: CASRRAQGNTIYF. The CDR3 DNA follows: TGTGCCAGCAGGAGGGCGCAGGGAAACACCATATATTTT.

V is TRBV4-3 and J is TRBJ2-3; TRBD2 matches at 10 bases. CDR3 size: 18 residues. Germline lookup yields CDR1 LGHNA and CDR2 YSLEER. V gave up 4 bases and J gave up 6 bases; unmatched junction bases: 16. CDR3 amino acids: CASSPGRLAGESDDTQYF. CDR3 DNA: TGCGCCAGCAGCCCAGGAAGGCTAGCGGGGGAGAGCGACGATACGCAGTATTTT.

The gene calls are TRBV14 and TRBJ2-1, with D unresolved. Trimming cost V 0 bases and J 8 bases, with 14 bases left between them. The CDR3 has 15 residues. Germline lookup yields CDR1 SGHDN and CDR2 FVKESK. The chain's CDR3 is CASSQESSGIDEQFF. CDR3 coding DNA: TGTGCCAGCAGCCAAGAATCCAGTGGGATAGATGAGCAGTTCTTC.

The DNA for the CDR3 is TGCAGTGCTCAAGGGTCCAGCGGGGGAACACCCGGGGAGCTGTTTTTT. Translation: CSAQGSSGGTPGELFF. The chain combines TRBV20-1 with TRBJ2-2; 8 bases line up with TRBD2. V trimming: 5 bases; J trimming: 6 bases; junction bases outside the gene matches: 14. The CDR3 totals 16 residues. Looked up from germline, CDR1 is DFQATT and CDR2 is SNEGSKA (reference sequence).

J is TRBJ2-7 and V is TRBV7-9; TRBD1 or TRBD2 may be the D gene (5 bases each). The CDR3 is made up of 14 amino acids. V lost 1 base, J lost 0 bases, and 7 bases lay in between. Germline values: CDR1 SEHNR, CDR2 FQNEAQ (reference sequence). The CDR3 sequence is CASSLEGSSYEQYF. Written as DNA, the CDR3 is TGTGCCAGCAGCTTAGAGGGGAGCTCCTACGAGCAGTACTTC.

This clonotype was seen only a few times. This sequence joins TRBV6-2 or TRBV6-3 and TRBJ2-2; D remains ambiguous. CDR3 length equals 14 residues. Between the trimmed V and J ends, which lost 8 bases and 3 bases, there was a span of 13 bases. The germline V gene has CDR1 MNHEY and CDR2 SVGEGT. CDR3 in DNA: TGTGCCAGCCTCGTGAGGTCCTACACCGGGGAGCTGTTTTTT. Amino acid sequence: CASLVRSYTGELFF.

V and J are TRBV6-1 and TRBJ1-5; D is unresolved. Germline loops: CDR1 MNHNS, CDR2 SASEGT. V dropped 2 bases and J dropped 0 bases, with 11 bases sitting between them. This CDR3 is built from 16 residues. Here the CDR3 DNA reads TGTGCCAGCAGTGAAATCCGGGGTGCTAGCAATCAGCCCCAGCATTTT. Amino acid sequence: CASSEIRGASNQPQHF.

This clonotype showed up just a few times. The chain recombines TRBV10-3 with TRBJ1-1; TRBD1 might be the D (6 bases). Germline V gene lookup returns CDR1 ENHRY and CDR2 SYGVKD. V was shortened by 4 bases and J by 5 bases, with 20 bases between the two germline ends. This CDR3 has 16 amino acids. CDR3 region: CAISGAPGEVRTEAFF. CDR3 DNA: TGTGCCATCAGTGGGGCGCCAGGGGAAGTGAGAACTGAAGCTTTCTTT.

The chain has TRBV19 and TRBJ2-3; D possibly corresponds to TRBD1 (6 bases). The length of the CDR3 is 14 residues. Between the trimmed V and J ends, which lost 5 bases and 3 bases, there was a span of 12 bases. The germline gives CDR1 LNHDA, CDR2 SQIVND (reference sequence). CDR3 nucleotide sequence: TGTGCCAGTAGTCCCGGACAGCCAACAGATACGCAGTATTTT. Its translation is CASSPGQPTDTQYF.

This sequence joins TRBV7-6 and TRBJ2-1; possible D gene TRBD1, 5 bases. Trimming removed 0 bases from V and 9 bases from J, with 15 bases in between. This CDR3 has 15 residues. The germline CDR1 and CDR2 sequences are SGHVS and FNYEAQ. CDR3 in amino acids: CASSLAQDIGSEQFF. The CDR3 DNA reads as TGTGCCAGCAGCTTAGCGCAGGACATCGGTTCTGAGCAGTTCTTC.

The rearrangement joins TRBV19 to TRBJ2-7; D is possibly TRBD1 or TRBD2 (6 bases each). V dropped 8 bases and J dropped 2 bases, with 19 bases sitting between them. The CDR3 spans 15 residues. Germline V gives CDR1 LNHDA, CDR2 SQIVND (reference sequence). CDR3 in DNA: TGTGCCAGTCGTGTCAGGCCGGGGGCCCCCTACGAGCAGTACTTC. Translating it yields CASRVRPGAPYEQYF.

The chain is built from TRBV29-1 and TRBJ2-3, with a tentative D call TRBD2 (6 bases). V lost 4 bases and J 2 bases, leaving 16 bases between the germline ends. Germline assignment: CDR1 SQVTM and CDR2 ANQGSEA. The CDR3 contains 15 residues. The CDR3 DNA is TGCAGCGTTGGGATAGGGACTTTCGACACAGATACGCAGTATTTT. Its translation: CSVGIGTFDTDTQYF.

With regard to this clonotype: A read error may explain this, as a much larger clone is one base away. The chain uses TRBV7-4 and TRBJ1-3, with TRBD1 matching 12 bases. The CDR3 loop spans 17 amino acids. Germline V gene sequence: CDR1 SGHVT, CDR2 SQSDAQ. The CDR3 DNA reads TGTGCCAGCAGCTTAGAGGGGACAGGGGGCTTTGTTGACACCACATATTTT. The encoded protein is CASSLEGTGGFVDTTYF.

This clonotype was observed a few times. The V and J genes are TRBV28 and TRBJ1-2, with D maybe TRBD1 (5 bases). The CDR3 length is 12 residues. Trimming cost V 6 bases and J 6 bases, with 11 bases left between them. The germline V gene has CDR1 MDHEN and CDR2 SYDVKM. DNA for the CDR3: TGTGCCAGCAGCTGGGGGATTGATGGCTACACCTTC. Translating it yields CASSWGIDGYTF.

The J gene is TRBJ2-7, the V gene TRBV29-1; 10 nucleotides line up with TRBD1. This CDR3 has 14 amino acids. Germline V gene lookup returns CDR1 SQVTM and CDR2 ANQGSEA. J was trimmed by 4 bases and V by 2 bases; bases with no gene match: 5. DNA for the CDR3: TGCAGCGTTGAACTCGGGACAGGGGCTTACGAGCAGTACTTC. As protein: CSVELGTGAYEQYF.

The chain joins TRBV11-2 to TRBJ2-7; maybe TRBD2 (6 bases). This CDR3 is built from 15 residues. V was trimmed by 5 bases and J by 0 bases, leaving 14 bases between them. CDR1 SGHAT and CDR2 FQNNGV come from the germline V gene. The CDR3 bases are TGTGCCAGCAGCGGTGGGACTGGCAACTCCTACGAGCAGTACTTC. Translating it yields CASSGGTGNSYEQYF.

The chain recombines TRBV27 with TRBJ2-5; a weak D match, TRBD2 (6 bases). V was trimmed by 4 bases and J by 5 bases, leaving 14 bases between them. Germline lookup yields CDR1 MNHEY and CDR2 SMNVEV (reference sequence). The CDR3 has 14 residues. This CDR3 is CASSSWGVGETQYF. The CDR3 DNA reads TGTGCCAGCAGTTCATGGGGGGTCGGGGAGACCCAGTACTTC.